Below are 22 T cell receptor beta chains sequenced from a single sample in a study of blood T cell repertoires in COVID-19. Using immunoSEQ multiplex PCR, the repertoire was profiled, and TCRdb retains in-frame clones only, with some absent. This sample has 390,000 or so clones, with 80% to 90% found just once. Sample: PBMCs or T cells enriched from blood (not recorded which). Every receptor here comes from a woman aged 50 to 60 who had recovered from COVID-19.

The V gene is TRBV6-4, the J gene TRBJ2-7; tentatively, D is TRBD2 (5 bases). The CDR3 runs 18 residues. With 11 bases removed from V and 5 bases from J, the gap between germline ends came to 34 bases. Germline-derived CDR1 and CDR2 are MRHNA and SNTAGT. CDR3 loop: CALPAPSRGRASRDEQYF. The CDR3 region has the DNA TGTGCCCTGCCAGCACCAAGCCGGGGTAGAGCCTCTCGGGACGAGCAGTACTTC.

The chain employs TRBV30 and TRBJ2-1, with 7 bases lining up with TRBD2. V shed 5 bases, J shed 3 bases, and the junction held 10 bases outside the gene matches. Looked up from germline, CDR1 is GTSNPN and CDR2 is SVGIG (reference sequence). The CDR3 has 15 amino acids. This CDR3 is CAWAPGLGGYNEQFF. CDR3 in DNA: TGTGCCTGGGCACCTGGACTAGGAGGCTACAATGAGCAGTTCTTC.

This chain connects TRBV18 to TRBJ1-1, with D unresolved. V was clipped by 3 bases and J by 7 bases, with 9 bases between them. Germline V lookup: CDR1 KGHSH, CDR2 LQKENI. The CDR3 has 12 amino acids. DNA for the CDR3: TGTGCCAGCTCACCCGTCGCGGTTGAAGCTTTCTTT. Protein product: CASSPVAVEAFF.

This clone has a handful of counts. The CDR3 bases are TGTGCCAGCACCTTCCCGGGACAGCAGAACACCGGGGAGCTGTTTTTT. Translating gives CASTFPGQQNTGELFF. The chain joins TRBV2 to TRBJ2-2; 7 bases align to TRBD1. Germline assignment: CDR1 SNHLY and CDR2 FYNNEI. The CDR3 is 16 residues long. Trimming removed 7 bases from V and 1 base from J; junction bases left unmatched: 9.

The chain carries TRBV19 and TRBJ1-3, with 10 bases aligning to TRBD1. Looked up from germline, CDR1 is LNHDA and CDR2 is SQIVND (reference sequence). This CDR3 is 15 amino acids long. After removal of 9 bases from V and 3 bases from J, the junction contained 8 bases not matched to a gene. This chain's CDR3 is CASNRQGAGGNTIYF. The CDR3 DNA is TGTGCCAGCAACCGACAGGGGGCTGGTGGAAACACCATATATTTT. Using reference TRBV19 and TRBJ1-3 for the parts outside the CDR3, the full variable domain is DGGITQSPKYLFRKEGQNVTLSCEQNLNHDAMYWYRQDPGQGLRLIYYSQIVNDFQKGDIAEGYSVSREKKESFPLTVTSAQKNPTAFYLCASNRQGAGGNTIYFGEGSWLTVV.

J is TRBJ1-6 and V is TRBV27, with TRBD1 matching 10 bases. J was trimmed by 10 bases and V by 4 bases; bases with no gene match: 13. CDR1 and CDR2 from the germline V gene are MNHEY and SMNVEV (reference sequence). The CDR3 is 17 amino acids. The DNA for the CDR3 is TGTGCCAGCAGTTCCCTCCCCGGACAGGGGGAAGAATCACCCCTCCACTTT. It codes for CASSSLPGQGEESPLHF.

The rearrangement joins TRBV27 to TRBJ1-2; no clear D. Germline CDR1 MNHEY, CDR2 SMNVEV (reference sequence). This CDR3 is built from 14 residues. The V gene lost 3 bases and the J gene lost 5 bases, with 13 bases spanning the gap. CDR3 DNA: TGTGCCAGCAGTTTCCACAGCCTTGGGTATGGCTACACCTTC. It specifies CASSFHSLGYGYTF.

This chain joins TRBV10-3 and TRBJ1-3; tentative D call: TRBD1 (6 bases). The V gene lost 7 bases and the J gene lost 3 bases, with 10 bases spanning the gap. From germline, CDR1 is ENHRY and CDR2 SYGVKD. This CDR3 region has 13 residues. As DNA, the CDR3 is TGTGCCATCAAAGGGGGGGTTGGAAACACCATATATTTT. This gives the protein CAIKGGVGNTIYF.

The chain recombines TRBV19 with TRBJ2-1, with 9 positions matching TRBD1. This CDR3 spans 17 amino acids. V lost 5 bases to trimming and J lost 7 bases; unmatched junction nucleotides: 15. Germline assignment: CDR1 LNHDA and CDR2 SQIVND (reference sequence). CDR3 DNA sequence: TGTGCCAGTAGTTTACCGACCGACAGGGGGGCATGGAATGAGCAGTTCTTC. Residues: CASSLPTDRGAWNEQFF.

The genes are TRBV19 and TRBJ2-2; 12 nucleotides agree with TRBD1. The CDR3 totals 16 residues. Germline CDR1 LNHDA, CDR2 SQIVND (reference sequence). V gave up 4 bases and J gave up 4 bases; unmatched junction bases: 4. DNA for the CDR3: TGTGCCAGTAGTAAGGGACAGGGGGCAGGCACCGGGGAGCTGTTTTTT. Encoded protein: CASSKGQGAGTGELFF.

The chain is built from TRBV27 and TRBJ2-6, with TRBD2 as a possible D gene (5 bases). This CDR3 has 16 residues. V gave up 6 bases and J gave up 2 bases, with 14 bases separating them. The germline CDR1 and CDR2 sequences are MNHEY and SMNVEV (reference sequence). The CDR3 loop reads CASRPPGRAGANVLTF. The CDR3, as DNA: TGTGCCAGCAGACCCCCGGGAAGGGCTGGGGCCAACGTCCTGACTTTC.

The chain has TRBV28 and TRBJ2-5; no reliable D call. V shed 2 bases and J shed 10 bases, with 14 bases lying between them. The CDR3 covers 13 residues. Germline CDR1 MDHEN, CDR2 SYDVKM. CDR3 region: CASSLGEASNQYF. The CDR3 DNA reads as TGTGCCAGCAGTTTAGGTGAGGCGTCAAACCAGTACTTC.

This chain links TRBV20-1 with TRBJ2-7; D perhaps matches TRBD1 (5 bases). CDR3 length: 11 amino acids. The germline CDR1 and CDR2 sequences are DFQATT and SNEGSKA (reference sequence). With 6 bases removed from V and 5 bases from J, the gap between germline ends came to 11 bases. The CDR3 loop is CSAPKGHEQYF. Here the CDR3 DNA reads TGCAGTGCCCCAAAGGGGCACGAGCAGTACTTC.

This chain links TRBV27 with TRBJ2-1; 9 bases agree with TRBD1. The CDR3 has 15 amino acids. In germline, CDR1 is MNHEY, CDR2 SMNVEV (reference sequence). V gave up 4 bases and J gave up 7 bases; unmatched junction bases: 8. CDR3 in amino acids: CASSWTGEVLNEQFF. For the CDR3, the DNA is TGTGCCAGCAGTTGGACAGGGGAGGTTTTAAATGAGCAGTTCTTC.

This chain uses TRBV18 with TRBJ2-3; 7 positions match TRBD2. The junction had 2 bases not matched to a gene; V was cut back by 1 base and J by 1 base. The CDR3 loop spans 15 amino acids. Germline-derived CDR1 and CDR2 are KGHSH and LQKENI. The chain's CDR3 is CASSPLLAGTDTQYF. The CDR3, as DNA: TGTGCCAGCTCACCACTCCTAGCGGGCACAGATACGCAGTATTTT.

This rearrangement joins TRBV5-1 to TRBJ1-1, with 8 bases lining up with TRBD1. Germline CDR1 SGHRS, CDR2 YFSETQ. CDR3 length: 15 residues. V lost 4 bases, J lost 5 bases, and 10 bases stayed unmatched. Here the CDR3 reads CASSVRPGGLTEAFF. CDR3 DNA sequence: TGCGCCAGCAGCGTCCGACCAGGGGGCTTGACTGAAGCTTTCTTT.

The J gene is TRBJ1-1, the V gene TRBV5-8; D might be TRBD1 (6 bases). This CDR3 spans 15 amino acids. Between the trimmed V and J ends, which lost 6 bases and 2 bases, there was a span of 17 bases. Germline loops: CDR1 SGHTS, CDR2 YDEGEE. The CDR3 DNA reads TGTGCCAGCATCACTACGACAGGAACTAACACTGAAGCTTTCTTT. Protein sequence: CASITTTGTNTEAFF.

The chain carries TRBV2 and TRBJ1-1, with D perhaps matching TRBD1 (6 bases). This CDR3 has 13 residues. Germline V gene lookup returns CDR1 SNHLY and CDR2 FYNNEI. V lost 4 bases and J 8 bases, leaving 14 bases between the germline ends. The CDR3 region is CASSAHPGAEAFF. Written as DNA, the CDR3 is TGTGCCAGCAGTGCCCACCCAGGGGCCGAAGCTTTCTTT.

This chain joins TRBV3-1 (or the pseudogene TRBV3-2) and TRBJ1-1; TRBD1 is a possible D gene (6 bases). CDR1 is LGHDT, CDR2 YNNKEL, per germline (reference sequence). V lost 4 bases and J lost 4, with 13 bases in between. The CDR3 spans 14 residues. The CDR3 bases are TGTGCCAGCAGCCGAATACAGGGCTCCACTGAAGCTTTCTTT. Translating gives CASSRIQGSTEAFF.

The chain is built from TRBV6-2 or TRBV6-3 and TRBJ2-7; 10 bases match TRBD1. Germline V gene data show CDR1 as MNHEY and CDR2 as SVGEGT. With 2 bases clipped from V and 2 bases from J, the junction kept 6 bases outside the gene matches. The CDR3 runs to 16 residues. The CDR3 loop is CASSYQGQGNPYEQYF. CDR3 sequence (DNA): TGTGCCAGCAGTTACCAGGGACAGGGGAACCCCTACGAGCAGTACTTC.

The chain combines TRBV6-5 with TRBJ2-3, with 8 positions matching TRBD1. Germline V CDR1 and CDR2: MNHEY, SVGAGI. The CDR3 is made up of 15 amino acids. The junction had 5 bases not matched to a gene; V was cut back by 2 bases and J by 4 bases. CDR3 DNA sequence: TGTGCCAGCAGTTACAACAGGGGGTGGCCAGATACGCAGTATTTT. It encodes CASSYNRGWPDTQYF.

The chain is built from TRBV9 and TRBJ1-2; TRBD1 is a possible D gene (6 bases). The V gene lost 0 bases and the J gene lost 4 bases, with 13 bases spanning the gap. CDR3 length: 15 residues. The germline V gene has CDR1 SGDLS and CDR2 YYNGEE. The DNA for the CDR3 is TGTGCCAGCAGCGTAGAAGCGCAGGGGCCCTATGGCTACACCTTC. This encodes CASSVEAQGPYGYTF.